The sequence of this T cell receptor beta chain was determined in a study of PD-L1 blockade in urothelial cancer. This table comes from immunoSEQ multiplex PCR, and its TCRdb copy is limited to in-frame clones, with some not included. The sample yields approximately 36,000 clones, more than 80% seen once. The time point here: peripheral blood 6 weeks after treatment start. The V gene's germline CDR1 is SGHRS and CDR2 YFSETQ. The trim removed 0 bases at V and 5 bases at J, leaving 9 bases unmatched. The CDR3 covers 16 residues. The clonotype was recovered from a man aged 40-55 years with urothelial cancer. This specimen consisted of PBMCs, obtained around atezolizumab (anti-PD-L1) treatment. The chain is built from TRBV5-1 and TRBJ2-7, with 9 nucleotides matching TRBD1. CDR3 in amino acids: CASSLALGTGSHEQYF. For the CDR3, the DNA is TGCGCCAGCAGCTTGGCCCTCGGGACAGGGTCCCACGAGCAGTACTTC.